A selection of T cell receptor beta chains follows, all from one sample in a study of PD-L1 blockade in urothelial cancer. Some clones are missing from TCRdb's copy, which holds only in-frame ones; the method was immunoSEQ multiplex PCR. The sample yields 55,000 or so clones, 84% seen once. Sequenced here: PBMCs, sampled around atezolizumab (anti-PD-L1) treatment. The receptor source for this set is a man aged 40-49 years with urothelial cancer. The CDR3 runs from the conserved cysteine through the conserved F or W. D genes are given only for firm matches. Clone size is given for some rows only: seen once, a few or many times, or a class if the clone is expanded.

cdr3_nt: TGTGCCAGCCGGGACAGCTTCTATGGCTACACCTTC
cdr3_aa: CASRDSFYGYTF
j_call: TRBJ1-2
d_call: TRBD1
v_call: TRBV27
clone_size: .

cdr3_nt: TGTGCCAGCAGACCTCCTGGGCGGGAGAACACTGAAGCTTTCTTT
cdr3_aa: CASRPPGRENTEAFF
j_call: TRBJ1-1
d_call: .
v_call: TRBV5-4
clone_size: .

cdr3_nt: TGTGCCTGGAGACCCGGGACTAGCGGTTACAATGAGCAGTTCTTC
cdr3_aa: CAWRPGTSGYNEQFF
j_call: TRBJ2-1
d_call: TRBD2
v_call: TRBV30
clone_size: .

cdr3_nt: TGCAGCGTTGGGACTAGCGGGTTAGGCGGGGAGCTGTTTTTT
cdr3_aa: CSVGTSGLGGELFF
j_call: TRBJ2-2
d_call: TRBD2
v_call: TRBV29-1
clone_size: .

cdr3_nt: TGTGCCAGCAGTCCCCGACAGGGTCGGTTGGATACGCAGTATTTT
cdr3_aa: CASSPRQGRLDTQYF
j_call: TRBJ2-3
d_call: TRBD1
v_call: TRBV27
clone_size: .

cdr3_nt: TGTGCCGCCGGTGGCAGGGGAAGTTTAAGAGATACGCAGTATTTT
cdr3_aa: CAAGGRGSLRDTQYF
j_call: TRBJ2-3
d_call: .
v_call: TRBV27
clone_size: .

cdr3_nt: TGTGCCACACCCCCCCGGTCGACAATTGAGAAGCCCCAGCATTTT
cdr3_aa: CATPPRSTIEKPQHF
j_call: TRBJ1-5
d_call: .
v_call: TRBV10-3
clone_size: .

cdr3_nt: TGTGCCAGCAGCGACCGACAGCATTTCACTGAAGCTTTCTTT
cdr3_aa: CASSDRQHFTEAFF
j_call: TRBJ1-1
d_call: .
v_call: TRBV21-1
clone_size: .

cdr3_nt: TGCAGCGTTGAAAGGACAGGGGAGAGTGGCTACACCTTC
cdr3_aa: CSVERTGESGYTF
j_call: TRBJ1-2
d_call: TRBD1
v_call: TRBV29-1
clone_size: .

cdr3_nt: TGTGCCAGCACCCGTATCCTTACCAACATGGCGGGGGAAGCTTTCTTT
cdr3_aa: CASTRILTNMAGEAFF
j_call: TRBJ1-1
d_call: .
v_call: TRBV9
clone_size: once

cdr3_nt: TGTGCCAGCAGCTTAGTCCCGGGACAGGGACCCGGCTACACCTTC
cdr3_aa: CASSLVPGQGPGYTF
j_call: TRBJ1-2
d_call: TRBD1
v_call: TRBV7-3
clone_size: once

cdr3_nt: TGTGCCAGCAGTTCCCTGCTAGCGGCCGGGGGTACAGATACGCAGTATTTT
cdr3_aa: CASSSLLAAGGTDTQYF
j_call: TRBJ2-3
d_call: TRBD2
v_call: TRBV27
clone_size: .

cdr3_nt: TGTGCCAGCAGTGAAACGGGACAGGGGGCCTATGAGCAGTTCTTC
cdr3_aa: CASSETGQGAYEQFF
j_call: TRBJ2-1
d_call: TRBD1
v_call: TRBV6-1
clone_size: .

cdr3_nt: TGTGCCAGTAGCCCTAGCGGGAGTCCCTACGAGCAGTACTTC
cdr3_aa: CASSPSGSPYEQYF
j_call: TRBJ2-7
d_call: TRBD2
v_call: TRBV19
clone_size: once

cdr3_nt: TGTGCCAGCTCCCGCCAGGGGGGAGGGGCCAACGTCCTGACTTTC
cdr3_aa: CASSRQGGGANVLTF
j_call: TRBJ2-6
d_call: .
v_call: TRBV6-5
clone_size: .

cdr3_nt: TGTGCCACCAGCAGAGGGTGGGGCGGGACCTACGAGCAGTACTTC
cdr3_aa: CATSRGWGGTYEQYF
j_call: TRBJ2-7
d_call: .
v_call: TRBV15
clone_size: .

cdr3_nt: TGTGCCAGCAGTTTATACGGGACACATGGCTACACCTTC
cdr3_aa: CASSLYGTHGYTF
j_call: TRBJ1-2
d_call: .
v_call: TRBV27
clone_size: once

cdr3_nt: TGTGCCAGCACCCTACCGGGAAGAGGTGGCACCGGGGAGCTGTTTTTT
cdr3_aa: CASTLPGRGGTGELFF
j_call: TRBJ2-2
d_call: .
v_call: TRBV18
clone_size: once

cdr3_nt: TGTGCCAGCAGCCCAGGGACAGGCGGTATGAACACTGAAGCTTTCTTT
cdr3_aa: CASSPGTGGMNTEAFF
j_call: TRBJ1-1
d_call: TRBD1
v_call: TRBV9
clone_size: .

cdr3_nt: TGTGCCAGCAGTTCGGCCCGACAGGGGAAAACCAACACTGAAGCTTTCTTT
cdr3_aa: CASSSARQGKTNTEAFF
j_call: TRBJ1-1
d_call: TRBD1
v_call: TRBV28
clone_size: .

cdr3_nt: TGTGCCAGCAGTTACGACAGCTCTGGAAACACCATATATTTT
cdr3_aa: CASSYDSSGNTIYF
j_call: TRBJ1-3
d_call: .
v_call: TRBV6-5
clone_size: .

cdr3_nt: TGTGCCAGCACCAGGACAGGGGATTCCTACAATGAGCAGTTCTTC
cdr3_aa: CASTRTGDSYNEQFF
j_call: TRBJ2-1
d_call: TRBD1
v_call: TRBV6-1
clone_size: .

cdr3_nt: TGTGCCAGCAGTACTAAGAATGAGCAGTTCTTC
cdr3_aa: CASSTKNEQFF
j_call: TRBJ2-1
d_call: .
v_call: TRBV28
clone_size: once

cdr3_nt: TGCGCCAGCAGCCAAGACTGGGGGGCAGATACGCAGTATTTT
cdr3_aa: CASSQDWGADTQYF
j_call: TRBJ2-3
d_call: .
v_call: TRBV4-1
clone_size: once

cdr3_nt: TGCGCCAGCAGCCAAGATGGGACAGATGAATTGAACACTGAAGCTTTCTTT
cdr3_aa: CASSQDGTDELNTEAFF
j_call: TRBJ1-1
d_call: TRBD1
v_call: TRBV4-1
clone_size: medium-sized

cdr3_nt: TGTGCCAGCAGTTTATTAACAGGGAAGGCTTTCTTT
cdr3_aa: CASSLLTGKAFF
j_call: TRBJ1-1
d_call: .
v_call: TRBV28
clone_size: .

cdr3_nt: TGTGCCAGCAGTGGACTAGCAGCGAACACCGGGGAGCTGTTTTTT
cdr3_aa: CASSGLAANTGELFF
j_call: TRBJ2-2
d_call: TRBD2
v_call: TRBV2
clone_size: .

cdr3_nt: TGTGCCATCAGACGGACAGGGGAAGGCTACACCTTC
cdr3_aa: CAIRRTGEGYTF
j_call: TRBJ1-2
d_call: TRBD1
v_call: TRBV10-3
clone_size: .

cdr3_nt: TGTGCCAGCAGTCCACAACCCGGGACTAGCGGCTACAATGAGCAGTTCTTC
cdr3_aa: CASSPQPGTSGYNEQFF
j_call: TRBJ2-1
d_call: TRBD2
v_call: TRBV27
clone_size: .

cdr3_nt: TGTGCCAGCAGCCTGGGACAGGCAGGGGCTAATGAGCAGTTCTTC
cdr3_aa: CASSLGQAGANEQFF
j_call: TRBJ2-1
d_call: TRBD1
v_call: TRBV13
clone_size: .

cdr3_nt: TGTGCCAGCAGACCAGGTCGGGAGCGCTATGAGCAGTTCTTC
cdr3_aa: CASRPGRERYEQFF
j_call: TRBJ2-1
d_call: .
v_call: TRBV7-8
clone_size: .

cdr3_nt: TGTGCCAGCAGCCCCTTTTACACCGGGGAGCTGTTTTTT
cdr3_aa: CASSPFYTGELFF
j_call: TRBJ2-2
d_call: .
v_call: TRBV5-4
clone_size: .

cdr3_nt: TGCGCCAGCAGCCAAGACCCCGGGACAGGGACTGGCTACACCTTC
cdr3_aa: CASSQDPGTGTGYTF
j_call: TRBJ1-2
d_call: TRBD1
v_call: TRBV4-1
clone_size: .

cdr3_nt: TGTGCCAGCAGCTTAGCCGCTAGCTCGACAGGGTACAATGAGCAGTTCTTC
cdr3_aa: CASSLAASSTGYNEQFF
j_call: TRBJ2-1
d_call: TRBD1
v_call: TRBV7-9
clone_size: .

cdr3_nt: TGTGCCAGCAGCTCCGCTTCGGGATTGGCCGGGGAGCTGTTTTTT
cdr3_aa: CASSSASGLAGELFF
j_call: TRBJ2-2
d_call: .
v_call: TRBV7-2
clone_size: .

cdr3_nt: TGTGCCAGTAGTATTCAGGGGAGCTCCTACAATGAGCAGTTCTTC
cdr3_aa: CASSIQGSSYNEQFF
j_call: TRBJ2-1
d_call: .
v_call: TRBV19
clone_size: few

cdr3_nt: TGTGCCAGCAGTTTAGGCGGGGCACTCAGGGATACGCAGTATTTT
cdr3_aa: CASSLGGALRDTQYF
j_call: TRBJ2-3
d_call: .
v_call: TRBV28
clone_size: .

cdr3_nt: TGTGCCAGCAGTTTTTCCCCCCCCTCGGGTGGGCCCCAGCATTTT
cdr3_aa: CASSFSPPSGGPQHF
j_call: TRBJ1-5
d_call: .
v_call: TRBV28
clone_size: .

cdr3_nt: TGTGCCAGCAGCTCCCGTACCCCTCTAGCGGGAGGAACAGATACGCAGTATTTT
cdr3_aa: CASSSRTPLAGGTDTQYF
j_call: TRBJ2-3
d_call: TRBD2
v_call: TRBV7-3
clone_size: .

cdr3_nt: TGCGCCAGCAGCGTGGGGGACAGGGGAGGGTACAATGAGCAGTTCTTC
cdr3_aa: CASSVGDRGGYNEQFF
j_call: TRBJ2-1
d_call: TRBD1
v_call: TRBV5-1
clone_size: .

cdr3_nt: TGCAGCGTTCTACAGAGCGGAGAGACCCAGTACTTC
cdr3_aa: CSVLQSGETQYF
j_call: TRBJ2-5
d_call: .
v_call: TRBV29-1
clone_size: .

cdr3_nt: TGTGCTAGCAGCTGGCGGCGAGCGGGAGGTCCTAGCTCCTACGAGCAGTACTTC
cdr3_aa: CASSWRRAGGPSSYEQYF
j_call: TRBJ2-7
d_call: TRBD2
v_call: TRBV7-7
clone_size: .

cdr3_nt: TGTGCCAGTAGCCTCAAACCGGGACAGGCGCCTGGGGCCAACGTCCTGACTTTC
cdr3_aa: CASSLKPGQAPGANVLTF
j_call: TRBJ2-6
d_call: TRBD1
v_call: TRBV19
clone_size: .

cdr3_nt: TGTGCCAGCAGTGAACCCCTCACGGGACAGCCCCAGCATTTT
cdr3_aa: CASSEPLTGQPQHF
j_call: TRBJ1-5
d_call: .
v_call: TRBV2
clone_size: .

cdr3_nt: TGCGCCAGCAGTGAGGCTAGGGGGCAAGAGACCCAGTACTTC
cdr3_aa: CASSEARGQETQYF
j_call: TRBJ2-5
d_call: .
v_call: TRBV10-1
clone_size: .

cdr3_nt: TGTGCCAGCAGCCCCGACAGAAGCACAGATACGCAGTATTTT
cdr3_aa: CASSPDRSTDTQYF
j_call: TRBJ2-3
d_call: .
v_call: TRBV4-2
clone_size: .

cdr3_nt: TGTGCCAGTAGTCGACTAGCGGGAGGACTCTCCTACGAGCAGTACTTC
cdr3_aa: CASSRLAGGLSYEQYF
j_call: TRBJ2-7
d_call: TRBD2
v_call: TRBV19
clone_size: .

cdr3_nt: TGTGCCAGCAGCGGCGGCGACAGGGTATCGGAAGCTTTCTTT
cdr3_aa: CASSGGDRVSEAFF
j_call: TRBJ1-1
d_call: TRBD1
v_call: TRBV7-2
clone_size: .

cdr3_nt: TGTGCCAGCAGTGAAGCTGCGGACGAGCAGTACTTC
cdr3_aa: CASSEAADEQYF
j_call: TRBJ2-7
d_call: .
v_call: TRBV6-1
clone_size: once

cdr3_nt: TGTGCCTGGAGTCCAGAGCGCTATGGCTACACCTTC
cdr3_aa: CAWSPERYGYTF
j_call: TRBJ1-2
d_call: .
v_call: TRBV30
clone_size: .

cdr3_nt: TGTGCCAGCAGTCTCTTGGGCGACCGGGGGGAGCAGTTCTTC
cdr3_aa: CASSLLGDRGEQFF
j_call: TRBJ2-1
d_call: .
v_call: TRBV27
clone_size: .

cdr3_nt: TGTGCCAGCAGCCCACTAGACCGACCCTACGAGCAGTACTTC
cdr3_aa: CASSPLDRPYEQYF
j_call: TRBJ2-7
d_call: .
v_call: TRBV14
clone_size: .

cdr3_nt: TGCGCCAGCAGCTCCCTCGGACTGACAGATACGCAGTATTTT
cdr3_aa: CASSSLGLTDTQYF
j_call: TRBJ2-3
d_call: .
v_call: TRBV5-1
clone_size: .

cdr3_nt: TGCGCCAGCAGCTTGCAAGGGAGCTTATCCTACAATGAGCAGTTCTTC
cdr3_aa: CASSLQGSLSYNEQFF
j_call: TRBJ2-1
d_call: .
v_call: TRBV5-1
clone_size: .

cdr3_nt: TGTGCCAGTAGTTCAGGGGGACGCGAGCAGTACTTC
cdr3_aa: CASSSGGREQYF
j_call: TRBJ2-7
d_call: TRBD1
v_call: TRBV19
clone_size: .

cdr3_nt: TGCGCCAGCAGCTTAAGCGGGGTCAGCACAGATACGCAGTATTTT
cdr3_aa: CASSLSGVSTDTQYF
j_call: TRBJ2-3
d_call: TRBD2
v_call: TRBV5-1
clone_size: .

cdr3_nt: TGTGCCAGTCGGGGGGTCATGAACACTGAAGCTTTCTTT
cdr3_aa: CASRGVMNTEAFF
j_call: TRBJ1-1
d_call: .
v_call: TRBV19
clone_size: .